The 24 T cell receptor beta chains below come from one sample, sequenced in a study of CD8+CD57+ T cells in acquired aplastic anemia. Profiles of TCR beta VDJ and CDR3 were generated from a genomic DNA template. TCRdb called the reads again in MiXCR, with one record for every CDR3 protein. The table lists 200,000 to 250,000 distinct CDR3 sequences, almost 35% of them singletons. The sequencing input was sorted CD4+, CD8+, or CD8+CD57+ T cells (not recorded which) from PBMCs. All receptors derive from a human donor in good health, serving as a control.

Ten or more counts support this clonotype. The rearrangement joins TRBV7-2 to TRBJ2-7; TRBD1 might be the D (5 bases). Trimming removed 3 bases from V and 6 bases from J, with 15 bases in between. Germline V CDR1 and CDR2: SGHTA, FQGNSA. CDR3 length: 14 amino acids. CDR3 region: CASSFTGSGIEQYF. DNA for the CDR3: TGTGCCAGCAGCTTTACCGGGTCAGGGATCGAGCAGTACTTC.

This rearrangement joins TRBV25-1 to TRBJ2-1; TRBD1 agrees at 12 bases. The V gene end was trimmed by 6 bases and the J gene end by 7 bases; junction bases not matched to a gene: 10. Germline V lookup: CDR1 MGHDK, CDR2 SYGVNS. The CDR3 runs to 16 residues. CDR3 amino acids: CASSPTGTGGFNEQFF. DNA for the CDR3: TGTGCCAGCAGCCCAACCGGGACAGGGGGCTTTAATGAGCAGTTCTTC.

The chain has TRBV10-3 and TRBJ1-4; D not resolved. The CDR3 extends over 11 amino acids. Germline V gene sequence: CDR1 ENHRY, CDR2 SYGVKD. Trimming took 2 bases from V and 15 from J, leaving 10 bases between them. As DNA, the CDR3 is TGTGCCATCAGTGAGGGGAGAAGTGTGTTTTTT. Protein product: CAISEGRSVFF.

This clonotype appeared many times. The genes are TRBV2 and TRBJ1-1; 7 nucleotides agree with TRBD1. The junction had 3 bases not matched to a gene; V was cut back by 7 bases and J by 1 base. From germline, CDR1 is SNHLY and CDR2 FYNNEI. The CDR3 is 13 residues long. For the CDR3, the DNA is TGTGCCAGCAAAGACAGGGAGAACACTGAAGCTTTCTTT. Translating it yields CASKDRENTEAFF.

This clonotype was detected a few times. The rearrangement joins TRBV12-3 or TRBV12-4 to TRBJ2-7; D is unclear. V dropped 5 bases and J dropped 4 bases, with 24 bases sitting between them. The CDR3 runs to 17 residues. The CDR3 DNA reads TGTGCCAGCAGTCGAGAGTCCCTAAGAAAAAAAGAGTACGAGCAGTACTTC. Its translation: CASSRESLRKKEYEQYF.

For this clonotype: Given a much more abundant clone one base away, this may be a read error. The V call is TRBV2, the J call TRBJ1-4; D is perhaps TRBD1 (6 bases). The CDR3 runs 13 residues. Germline V lookup: CDR1 SNHLY, CDR2 FYNNEI. This CDR3 reads CTSGFVGGPDAIF. The CDR3 coding sequence is TGTACCAGCGGTTTCGTCGGGGGGCCCGACGCGATTTTT.

The rearrangement joins TRBV4-1 to TRBJ2-1; tentatively, D is TRBD2 (5 bases). This CDR3 spans 16 amino acids. The V and J ends lost 3 bases and 4 bases respectively, with 16 bases between them. Germline V lookup: CDR1 MGHRA, CDR2 YSYEKL. CDR3 coding DNA: TGCGCCAGCAGCCAGAGGGTATCCCCTTTTTACAATGAGCAGTTCTTC. Translation: CASSQRVSPFYNEQFF.

This clonotype was picked up a small number of times. The chain uses TRBV5-1 and TRBJ2-1; D remains unclear. The CDR3 has 15 residues. Trimming removed 0 bases from V and 5 bases from J, with 12 bases in between. Germline-derived CDR1 and CDR2 are SGHRS and YFSETQ. The chain's CDR3 is CASSLDRAEHNEQFF. DNA of the CDR3: TGCGCCAGCAGCTTGGATAGGGCAGAACACAATGAGCAGTTCTTC.

This clonotype came up many times. The rearrangement links TRBV19 to TRBJ1-4; 8 positions match TRBD1. The CDR3 is made up of 15 amino acids. Germline CDR1 and CDR2: LNHDA and SQIVND (reference sequence). V gave up 4 bases and J gave up 3 bases; unmatched junction bases: 4. The CDR3 region has the DNA TGTGCCAGTAGTAGACAGGGACAGGCTAATGAAAAACTGTTTTTT. Residues: CASSRQGQANEKLFF.

The table lists this clonotype with many counts. The V call is TRBV11-1, the J call TRBJ2-1; no clear D gene. The germline V and J ends were trimmed by 4 bases and 7 bases, with 17 bases remaining between them. Germline CDR1 reads SGHAT; CDR2 reads FQDESV (reference sequence). The CDR3 totals 15 residues. CDR3 in amino acids: CASSSQHGEDNEQFF. CDR3 DNA: TGTGCCAGCAGCTCACAGCATGGAGAGGATAATGAGCAGTTCTTC.

The V gene is TRBV29-1, the J gene TRBJ1-1; the D gene is possibly TRBD1 (5 bases). Germline CDR1 is SQVTM and CDR2 is ANQGSEA. The CDR3 runs 12 residues. V lost 2 bases and J 4 bases, leaving 8 bases between the germline ends. The CDR3 loop is CSVEQGTTEAFF. CDR3 DNA sequence: TGCAGCGTTGAACAGGGAACCACTGAAGCTTTCTTT.

This clonotype was found a few times. A read error is possible here, since a much larger clone lies one base away. V gene TRBV2 combines with J gene TRBJ1-2, with a tentative D call TRBD1 (5 bases). The CDR3 totals 12 residues. CDR1 and CDR2 from the germline V gene are SNHLY and FYNNEI. The CDR3 spells CASSTGDYSYTF. The CDR3 DNA reads TGTGCCAGCAGCACCGGGGACTATAGCTACACCTTC. The variable domain in full, completed from reference TRBV2 and TRBJ1-2, reads EPEVTQTPSHQVTQMGQEVILRCVPISNHLYFYWYRQILGQKVEFLVSFYNNEISEKSEIFDDQFSVERPDGSNFTLKIRSTKLEDSAMYFCASSTGDYSYTFGSGTRLTVV.

This clonotype has at least ten counts. The CDR3 is CSARGGREGTEAFF. The CDR3 DNA reads TGCAGTGCTAGAGGGGGCAGGGAGGGCACTGAAGCTTTCTTT. The V gene is TRBV20-1, the J gene TRBJ1-1, with D perhaps matching TRBD1 (5 bases). V lost 1 base and J lost 4, with 13 bases in between. The CDR3 has 14 residues. Germline V lookup: CDR1 DFQATT, CDR2 SNEGSKA (reference sequence).

V is TRBV12-3 or TRBV12-4 and J is TRBJ1-6; no reliable D call. This CDR3 has 14 amino acids. Trimming shortened V by 3 bases and J by 5 bases, and 8 bases separated the two germline ends. The CDR3 DNA sequence: TGTGCCAGCAGTTTTGGGCAGAATAATTCACCCCTCCACTTT. As protein: CASSFGQNNSPLHF.

The chain has TRBV20-1 and TRBJ2-3; 10 nucleotides match TRBD2. This CDR3 is built from 14 residues. The V gene's germline CDR1 is DFQATT and CDR2 SNEGSKA (reference sequence). The CDR3 loop is CRVAGGPSTDTQYF. In DNA, the CDR3 is TGCAGGGTAGCGGGGGGCCCTAGCACAGATACGCAGTATTTT.

Ten or more counts support this clonotype. This rearrangement joins TRBV24-1 to TRBJ2-7, with D possibly called TRBD1 or TRBD2 (6 bases each). V lost 8 bases to trimming and J lost 5 bases, with 21 bases between them. The CDR3 length is 15 residues. Per germline, CDR1 KGHDR and CDR2 SFDVKD. This CDR3 is CATTRCGTYVHEQYF. CDR3 nucleotide sequence: TGTGCCACCACCCGGTGCGGGACATATGTCCACGAGCAGTACTTC.

In this sample, this clonotype turned up many times. The V and J genes are TRBV24-1 and TRBJ2-3, with D unclear. This CDR3 is built from 13 residues. The V and J ends lost 4 bases and 0 bases respectively, with 4 bases between them. Germline CDR1 is KGHDR and CDR2 is SFDVKD. The CDR3 bases are TGTGCCACCAGTGAGAGTAGCACAGATACGCAGTATTTT. Translated: CATSESSTDTQYF.

This clonotype has at least ten counts. The chain has TRBV19 and TRBJ1-4, with TRBD1 as a possible D gene (5 bases). CDR1 is LNHDA and CDR2 is SQIVND in the germline V gene (reference sequence). This CDR3 is built from 11 residues. Trimming shortened V by 5 bases and J by 8 bases, and 6 bases separated the two germline ends. Here the CDR3 DNA reads TGTGCCAGTAGTTGGACAGAAAAACTGTTTTTT. The encoded protein is CASSWTEKLFF.

This clonotype was counted a few times. The chain recombines TRBV5-1 with TRBJ2-7; tentative D call: TRBD1 (5 bases). Trimming took off 2 bases at V and 3 bases at J, with 9 bases between the two ends. This CDR3 has 13 residues. The germline CDR1 and CDR2 sequences are SGHRS and YFSETQ. CDR3 sequence: CASSFTGDYEQYF. The CDR3 coding sequence is TGCGCCAGCAGCTTTACAGGCGACTACGAGCAGTACTTC.

This clonotype has a handful of counts. This chain links TRBV2 with TRBJ1-2; D uncertain. V lost 1 base and J 8 bases, leaving 11 bases between the germline ends. The germline CDR1 and CDR2 sequences are SNHLY and FYNNEI. This CDR3 contains 13 residues. In DNA, the CDR3 is TGTGCCAGCAGTGAAGGAATCCCCCGCGGCTACACCTTC. Its translation: CASSEGIPRGYTF.

This clonotype occurred many times. DNA for the CDR3: TGTGCCAGCTCCCTGGCAGGATCGAGCTCCTACGAGCAGTACTTC. Translating gives CASSLAGSSSYEQYF. The chain links TRBV2 to TRBJ2-7, with D hard to call. The CDR3 spans 15 residues. V shed 8 bases and J shed 0 bases, with 17 bases lying between them. Germline assignment: CDR1 SNHLY and CDR2 FYNNEI.

This clonotype has a handful of counts. The V and J genes are TRBV29-1 and TRBJ1-1; possible D gene TRBD1, 6 bases. CDR1 is SQVTM, CDR2 ANQGSEA, per germline. The germline V and J ends were trimmed by 3 bases and 4 bases, with 15 bases remaining between them. The CDR3 sequence is 14 residues long. The CDR3 spells CSVELQGWSTEAFF. CDR3 coding DNA: TGCAGCGTTGAGTTGCAGGGGTGGAGCACTGAAGCTTTCTTT.

This clonotype showed up many times. This chain uses TRBV2 with TRBJ1-6; TRBD1 matches 8 bases. This CDR3 is 15 amino acids long. Looked up from germline, CDR1 is SNHLY and CDR2 is FYNNEI. The trim removed 0 bases at V and 13 bases at J, leaving 8 bases unmatched. CDR3 coding DNA: TGTGCCAGCAGTGAAGCGACAGGGGCTTCAGGGCCCCTCCACTTT. As protein: CASSEATGASGPLHF.

The genes are TRBV5-5 and TRBJ1-2; D gene ambiguous. The CDR3 runs 13 residues. Trimming took 3 bases from V and 2 from J, leaving 8 bases between them. Germline V gives CDR1 SGHKS, CDR2 YYEKEE (reference sequence). The CDR3 DNA reads TGTGCCAGCAGCTCCGACATGAACTATGGCTACACCTTC. This encodes CASSSDMNYGYTF.